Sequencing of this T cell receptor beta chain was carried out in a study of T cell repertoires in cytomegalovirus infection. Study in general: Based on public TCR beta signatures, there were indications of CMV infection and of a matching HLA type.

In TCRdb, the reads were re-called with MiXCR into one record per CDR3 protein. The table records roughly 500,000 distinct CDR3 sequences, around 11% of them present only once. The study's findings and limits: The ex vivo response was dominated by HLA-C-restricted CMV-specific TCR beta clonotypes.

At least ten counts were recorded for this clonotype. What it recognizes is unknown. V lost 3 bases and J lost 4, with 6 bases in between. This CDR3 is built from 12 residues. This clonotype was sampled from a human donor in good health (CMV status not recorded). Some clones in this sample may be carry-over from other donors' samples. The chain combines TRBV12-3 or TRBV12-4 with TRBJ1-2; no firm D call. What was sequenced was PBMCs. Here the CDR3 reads CASSFRLYGYTF. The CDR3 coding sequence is TGTGCCAGCAGTTTCCGGCTCTATGGCTACACCTTC.